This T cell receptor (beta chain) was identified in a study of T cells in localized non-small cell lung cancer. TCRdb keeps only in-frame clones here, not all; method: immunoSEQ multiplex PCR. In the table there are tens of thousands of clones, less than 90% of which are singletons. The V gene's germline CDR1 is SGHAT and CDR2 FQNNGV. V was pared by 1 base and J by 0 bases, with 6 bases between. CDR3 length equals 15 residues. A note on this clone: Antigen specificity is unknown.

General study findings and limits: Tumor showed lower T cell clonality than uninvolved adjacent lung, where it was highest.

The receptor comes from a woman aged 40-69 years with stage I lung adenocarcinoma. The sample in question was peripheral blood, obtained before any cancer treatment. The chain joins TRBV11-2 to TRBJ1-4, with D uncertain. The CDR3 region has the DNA TGTGCCAGCAGCTTAGTTTGGCCAACTAATGAAAAACTGTTTTTT. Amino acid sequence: CASSLVWPTNEKLFF.